The next 20 T cell receptor beta chains were all read from a single sample in a study of cytomegalovirus exposure and HLA in healthy donors. Vbeta (60) and Jbeta (13) primers were used in the PCR. Profiled with immunoSEQ multiplex PCR; TCRdb holds only in-frame clones, not every one. The data contain roughly 130,000 clones, 82% of them seen just once; the ten biggest clones take up around 11%. The sample comprised PBMCs. All receptors derive from a male donor in good health and CMV-seropositive.

This clone was picked up a small number of times. The gene calls are TRBV7-9 and TRBJ2-2, with 8 nucleotides matching TRBD1. The CDR3 covers 16 residues. J gave up 4 bases and V 2 bases, and 6 bases lay outside the gene matches. Germline-derived CDR1 and CDR2 are SEHNR and FQNEAQ (reference sequence). CDR3 coding DNA: TGTGCCAGCAGCTTAAAAGGACAGGGAATCACCGGGGAGCTGTTTTTT. Translating it yields CASSLKGQGITGELFF.

The chain is built from TRBV7-3 and TRBJ2-2; 15 positions agree with TRBD2. This CDR3 spans 17 amino acids. Germline assignment: CDR1 SGHTA and CDR2 FQGTGA. V lost 6 bases, J lost 7 bases, and 9 bases stayed unmatched. CDR3 nucleotide sequence: TGTGCCAGCAGAGCCGGGACTAGCGGGAGGTTTGGCGGGGAGCTGTTTTTT. Amino acid sequence: CASRAGTSGRFGGELFF. Full variable domain (rest looked up from reference TRBV7-3 and TRBJ2-2): GAGVSQTPSNKVTEKGKYVELRCDPISGHTALYWYRQSLGQGPEFLIYFQGTGAADDSGLPNDRFFAVRPEGSVSTLKIQRTERGDSAVYLCASRAGTSGRFGGELFFGEGSRLTVL.

The V call is TRBV19, the J call TRBJ2-1, with 9 positions matching TRBD2. CDR3 length equals 13 residues. Germline values: CDR1 LNHDA, CDR2 SQIVND (reference sequence). V was pared by 5 bases and J by 8 bases, with 4 bases of the junction left unmatched. The CDR3 DNA sequence: TGTGCCAGTAGTCCAGCGGGGGGACATGAGCAGTTCTTC. It encodes CASSPAGGHEQFF. Combining the CDR3 with reference TRBV19 and TRBJ2-1 gives the whole variable domain DGGITQSPKYLFRKEGQNVTLSCEQNLNHDAMYWYRQDPGQGLRLIYYSQIVNDFQKGDIAEGYSVSREKKESFPLTVTSAQKNPTAFYLCASSPAGGHEQFFGPGTRLTVL.

The chain is built from TRBV29-1 and TRBJ2-7; D is ambiguous. The CDR3 extends over 12 amino acids. Trimming pared 6 bases from V and 0 bases from J, leaving 9 bases between. Looked up from germline, CDR1 is SQVTM and CDR2 is ANQGSEA. CDR3: CSVQVSSYEQYF. The CDR3 DNA sequence: TGCAGCGTCCAAGTTAGCTCCTACGAGCAGTACTTC.

The chain recombines TRBV30 with TRBJ2-3, with D unclear. Germline-derived CDR1 and CDR2 are GTSNPN and SVGIG (reference sequence). V was clipped by 4 bases and J by 0 bases, with 8 bases between them. The CDR3 runs 13 residues. The DNA for the CDR3 is TGTGCCTGGATAGTCTTTAGCACAGATACGCAGTATTTT. It yields the protein CAWIVFSTDTQYF.

This chain joins TRBV7-9 and TRBJ2-7; 8 bases fit TRBD2. CDR3 length: 14 residues. J was trimmed by 2 bases and V by 3 bases; bases with no gene match: 3. Germline loops: CDR1 SEHNR, CDR2 FQNEAQ (reference sequence). CDR3 residues: CASSFAGGTYEQYF. Here the CDR3 DNA reads TGTGCCAGCAGCTTTGCGGGAGGAACCTACGAGCAGTACTTC.

This chain joins TRBV19 and TRBJ1-4, with no clear D. Per germline, CDR1 LNHDA and CDR2 SQIVND (reference sequence). The V end lost 3 bases, the J end lost 4 bases, and 9 bases lay between the germline ends. CDR3 length: 14 residues. CDR3 nucleotide sequence: TGTGCCAGTAGTATGGGTCAGGATAATGAAAAACTGTTTTTT. It is translated as CASSMGQDNEKLFF. Filled out from reference TRBV19 and TRBJ1-4, the complete variable domain reads DGGITQSPKYLFRKEGQNVTLSCEQNLNHDAMYWYRQDPGQGLRLIYYSQIVNDFQKGDIAEGYSVSREKKESFPLTVTSAQKNPTAFYLCASSMGQDNEKLFFGSGTQLSVL.

This chain joins TRBV5-8 and TRBJ2-2, with D possibly TRBD2 on 5 matching bases. CDR3 length: 16 residues. V shed 0 bases and J shed 0 bases, with 9 bases lying between them. The germline V gene encodes CDR1 SGHTS and CDR2 YDEGEE. The CDR3 DNA is TGTGCCAGCAGCTTGGCAACGGGGTCGAACACCGGGGAGCTGTTTTTT. Its protein is CASSLATGSNTGELFF.

The chain recombines TRBV6-5 with TRBJ1-2; D possibly corresponds to TRBD1 (5 bases). The CDR3 has 13 residues. The ends were cut back, 8 bases at V and 7 bases at J, with 17 bases in the middle. Germline V lookup: CDR1 MNHEY, CDR2 SVGAGI. Here the CDR3 DNA reads TGTGCCAGCTCCCAGGGCGGCCCTAGTGGCTACACCTTC. Translating it yields CASSQGGPSGYTF.

The CDR3 DNA sequence: TGTGCCAGCAGCTTAGCGGGACAGACAGTAATGAACACTGAAGCTTTCTTT. This translates into CASSLAGQTVMNTEAFF. The rearrangement joins TRBV11-2 to TRBJ1-1, with TRBD1 matching 7 bases. Germline V lookup: CDR1 SGHAT, CDR2 FQNNGV. The CDR3 loop spans 17 amino acids. V shed 1 base and J 0 bases; nucleotides not matched to a gene: 8.

The rearrangement links TRBV4-3 to TRBJ1-2; tentatively, D is TRBD1 (6 bases). V gave up 0 bases and J gave up 2 bases, with 10 bases separating them. The CDR3 runs to 15 residues. CDR1 and CDR2 (germline): LGHNA, YSLEER. CDR3 sequence (DNA): TGCGCCAGCAGCCAAGAGAGGACAGTAAACTATGGCTACACCTTC. Translated: CASSQERTVNYGYTF.

The rearrangement links TRBV4-3 to TRBJ2-7, with D possibly matching TRBD1 (6 bases). This CDR3 has 17 residues. The V gene lost 1 base and the J gene lost 6 bases, with 22 bases spanning the gap. The germline V gene has CDR1 LGHNA and CDR2 YSLEER. CDR3 region: CASSQGFGRGWVGEQYF. For the CDR3, the DNA is TGCGCCAGCAGCCAAGGGTTTGGCAGGGGTTGGGTGGGCGAGCAGTACTTC.

This chain joins TRBV6-1 and TRBJ2-7; 10 nucleotides align to TRBD2. V was clipped by 6 bases and J by 7 bases; unmatched bases: 9. There are 14 residues in the CDR3. From germline, CDR1 is MNHNS and CDR2 SASEGT. The CDR3, as DNA: TGTGCCAGCAGCCTCAGCGGGAGGGCCGGAGAGCAGTACTTC. Its protein product is CASSLSGRAGEQYF.

CDR3 sequence: CASSLALPLRSLTDTQYF. The DNA for the CDR3 is TGTGCCAGCAGCTTAGCGCTACCCCTGAGGAGTCTCACAGATACGCAGTATTTT. The rearrangement uses TRBV7-8 and TRBJ2-3; no clear D gene. Between the trimmed V and J ends, which lost 0 bases and 2 bases, there was a span of 18 bases. The CDR3 is made up of 18 amino acids. CDR1 SGHVS and CDR2 FQNEAQ come from the germline V gene.

The chain joins TRBV7-9 to TRBJ2-3; the match to TRBD2 covers 9 bases. The CDR3 is 15 residues long. The germline CDR1 and CDR2 sequences are SEHNR and FQNEAQ (reference sequence). V lost 5 bases and J lost 2; bases outside the gene matches: 5. The CDR3: CASSRRLADTDTQYF. CDR3 nucleotide sequence: TGTGCCAGCAGCCGCCGACTAGCGGACACAGATACGCAGTATTTT. The complete variable domain, with remaining parts taken from reference TRBV7-9 and TRBJ2-3, reads DTGVSQNPRHKITKRGQNVTFRCDPISEHNRLYWYRQTLGQGPEFLTYFQNEAQLEKSRLLSDRFSAERPKGSFSTLEIQRTEQGDSAMYLCASSRRLADTDTQYFGPGTRLTVL.

The J gene is TRBJ2-3, the V gene TRBV4-2; 8 positions agree with TRBD2. Germline assignment: CDR1 LGHNA and CDR2 YNFKEQ. The CDR3 loop spans 16 amino acids. J was trimmed by 0 bases and V by 4 bases; bases with no gene match: 6. For the CDR3, the DNA is TGTGCCAGCAGCCTGACTAGCGAAATTAGCACAGATACGCAGTATTTT. Translation gives CASSLTSEISTDTQYF.

This chain connects TRBV10-3 to TRBJ2-7; 7 bases are a match to TRBD1. Germline CDR1 is ENHRY and CDR2 is SYGVKD. Unmatched junction bases numbered 3, after V lost 5 bases and J lost 2 bases. The CDR3 totals 13 residues. This CDR3 is CAISQDRAYEQYF. DNA for the CDR3: TGTGCCATCAGTCAAGACAGGGCCTACGAGCAGTACTTC.

The genes are TRBV25-1 and TRBJ2-3; 8 bases line up with TRBD2. V lost 3 bases to trimming and J lost 2 bases; unmatched junction nucleotides: 4. CDR3 length: 15 residues. The germline V gene has CDR1 MGHDK and CDR2 SYGVNS. The CDR3 here is CASSDTSGTTDTQYF. The CDR3 bases are TGTGCCAGCAGTGACACTAGCGGCACCACAGATACGCAGTATTTT.

The chain recombines TRBV7-9 with TRBJ2-1; 9 bases line up with TRBD2. This CDR3 region has 15 residues. Germline V gene sequence: CDR1 SEHNR, CDR2 FQNEAQ (reference sequence). V shed 5 bases and J 2 bases; nucleotides not matched to a gene: 4. This CDR3 is CASSQTSGPYNEQFF. The CDR3, as DNA: TGTGCCAGCAGCCAGACTAGCGGCCCCTACAATGAGCAGTTCTTC. The full variable domain, rest sourced from reference TRBV7-9 and TRBJ2-1, is DTGVSQNPRHKITKRGQNVTFRCDPISEHNRLYWYRQTLGQGPEFLTYFQNEAQLEKSRLLSDRFSAERPKGSFSTLEIQRTEQGDSAMYLCASSQTSGPYNEQFFGPGTRLTVL.

This clone was found a few times. The V gene is TRBV30, the J gene TRBJ1-2, with a tentative D call TRBD1 (5 bases). The V end lost 1 base, the J end lost 6 bases, and 9 bases lay between the germline ends. From germline, CDR1 is GTSNPN and CDR2 SVGIG (reference sequence). CDR3 size: 12 residues. The CDR3 sequence: CAWSAGGDGYTF. CDR3 nucleotide sequence: TGTGCCTGGAGTGCGGGGGGGGATGGCTACACCTTC.